This T cell receptor (beta chain) originates from a study of shared clonotypes between healthy human individuals. Background on the study: The composition of the donors was a couple of women and a few men aged 18 to 49.

Sequencing was at deep level. Repertoires were generated with immunoSEQ multiplex PCR, while TCRdb's copy carries only in-frame clones and drops some. Of about 960,000 clones in the sample, approximately 76% were seen once. This CDR3 region has 15 residues. Trimming pared 3 bases from V and 4 bases from J, leaving 13 bases between. Germline V CDR1 and CDR2: SGHAT, FQNNGV. Details on this clone: Antigen unknown.

Study-level results: In general, naive subsets displayed greater estimated richness than memory subsets did.

The sample taken for sequencing was memory CD4+ T cells sorted from blood. Sample subset: CD45RA-negative fraction. This clonotype was sampled from a man between 18 and 29 years old in good health. This chain uses TRBV11-2 with TRBJ2-1; D not resolved. For the CDR3, the DNA is TGTGCCAGCAGCTTCTCCAGCACGGGTTACAATGAGCAGTTCTTC. Amino acid sequence: CASSFSSTGYNEQFF.